Shown below are 31 T cell receptor beta chains from a single sample sequenced in a study of early T cells in non-severe SARS-CoV-2 infection (dated by TCRdb to the early 2020s). The library was made by 5' RACE. For sequencing, a NextSeq 500 was employed. TCRdb reworked the public reads: Q25 trimming with fastp, MiXCR clone assembly, productive beta chains retained. Each CDR3 protein appears once, grouped with its most common genes and DNA. The sample records about 76,000 distinct CDR3 sequences, about 10% of which are singletons. Jointly, the top ten make up around 4.7% of the sample. Sequencing used whole blood. These receptors were taken from an adult who was a healthcare worker with PCR-confirmed SARS-CoV-2 infection or an uninfected control (not recorded which).

This clonotype was seen only a few times. The V call is TRBV5-1, the J call TRBJ2-7; 7 bases are a match to TRBD1. The V gene's germline CDR1 is SGHRS and CDR2 YFSETQ. The CDR3 sequence is 14 residues long. With V trimmed by 0 bases and J by 3 bases, 3 bases remained unmatched. CDR3 sequence: CASSLETGVYEQYF. The CDR3 nucleotides read TGCGCCAGCAGCTTGGAAACAGGGGTCTACGAGCAGTACTTC. The complete variable domain, with remaining parts taken from reference TRBV5-1 and TRBJ2-7, reads KAGVTQTPRYLIKTRGQQVTLSCSPISGHRSVSWYQQTPGQGLQFLFEYFSETQRNKGNFPGRFSGRQFSNSRSEMNVSTLELGDSALYLCASSLETGVYEQYFGPGTRLTVT.

This clonotype came up many times. V gene TRBV6-5 combines with J gene TRBJ2-5, with 10 bases fitting TRBD2. V shed 7 bases, J shed 5 bases, and the junction held 13 bases outside the gene matches. The germline CDR1 and CDR2 sequences are MNHEY and SVGAGI. The CDR3 sequence is 16 residues long. The CDR3 region has the DNA TGTGCCAGCACCCCAATAGCGGGGGGTCCCTTGGAGACCCAGTACTTC. Translated, it gives CASTPIAGGPLETQYF.

This clonotype was picked up many times. The chain combines TRBV20-1 with TRBJ2-7; 12 nucleotides line up with TRBD2. CDR3 length equals 15 residues. CDR1 and CDR2 (germline): DFQATT, SNEGSKA (reference sequence). The J segment lost 3 bases and the V segment lost 4 bases, leaving 7 bases of the junction unmatched. The CDR3 nucleotides are TGCAGTGCTAAATCCTGGACTAGCGGGGACTACGAGCAGTACTTC. It translates to CSAKSWTSGDYEQYF.

This clonotype was detected a few times. The chain is built from TRBV3-1 and TRBJ1-5; 8 nucleotides agree with TRBD1. CDR1 and CDR2 (germline): LGHDT, YNNKEL (reference sequence). This CDR3 is 15 amino acids long. After removal of 1 base from V and 3 bases from J, the junction contained 2 bases not matched to a gene. The DNA of the CDR3 is TGTGCCAGCAGCCAAGGGACAGGGTCCAATCAGCCCCAGCATTTT. Translating it yields CASSQGTGSNQPQHF.

This clonotype has ten or more counts. The J gene is TRBJ2-7, the V gene TRBV7-2; 8 bases align to TRBD1. This CDR3 region has 11 residues. Losses at the gene ends were 1 base for V and 12 bases for J; bases not matched to a gene: 2. The V gene's germline CDR1 is SGHTA and CDR2 FQGNSA. The CDR3 DNA is TGTGCCAGCAGCTTAGGAGGACAGGGGTACTTC. This gives the protein CASSLGGQGYF.

The V and J genes are TRBV6-5 and TRBJ2-2; TRBD2 matches 12 bases. CDR3 length: 16 residues. V lost 7 bases to trimming and J lost 0 bases; unmatched junction nucleotides: 3. The germline CDR1 and CDR2 sequences are MNHEY and SVGAGI. The chain's CDR3 is CASKTSGGSNTGELFF. The CDR3 DNA sequence: TGTGCCAGCAAGACTAGCGGGGGCTCGAACACCGGGGAGCTGTTTTTT.

This clonotype was seen repeatedly, ten times or more. This chain links TRBV23-1 with TRBJ1-6, with TRBD1 identical over 9 bases. TRBV23-1 is labeled an ORF, and its function is uncertain. V shed 8 bases and J 5 bases; nucleotides not matched to a gene: 1. CDR3 length equals 13 residues. As DNA, the CDR3 is TGCGCCAGCGGGACAGGGAATAATTCACCCCTCCACTTT. Translating gives CASGTGNNSPLHF.

This clonotype was seen more than once but under ten times. The gene calls are TRBV6-2 or TRBV6-3 and TRBJ2-5; no definite D call. Looked up from germline, CDR1 is MNHEY and CDR2 is SVGEGT. V gave up 2 bases and J gave up 4 bases, with 5 bases separating them. This CDR3 has 12 residues. The CDR3 here is CASSYVGETQYF. CDR3 bases: TGTGCCAGCAGTTACGTGGGAGAGACCCAGTACTTC.

The rearrangement joins TRBV7-9 to TRBJ2-7, with 10 bases matching TRBD1. CDR3 length equals 14 residues. Germline CDR1 and CDR2: SEHNR and FQNEAQ (reference sequence). J lost 7 bases, V lost 6 bases, and 9 bases had no gene match. The CDR3 reads CASSKPDRGSEQYF. For the CDR3, the DNA is TGTGCCAGCAGTAAACCGGACAGGGGGTCGGAGCAGTACTTC.

This chain uses TRBV10-2 with TRBJ1-4; tentative D call: TRBD1 (5 bases). Per germline, CDR1 WSHSY and CDR2 SAAADI. The ends were cut back, 6 bases at V and 8 bases at J, with 13 bases in the middle. CDR3 length equals 13 residues. Here the CDR3 reads CASREDIREKLFF. CDR3 DNA: TGCGCCAGCAGGGAGGACATTAGGGAAAAACTGTTTTTT.

This clonotype was observed at least ten times. The chain uses TRBV4-1 and TRBJ1-4; TRBD1 matches at 7 bases. The ends lost 1 base at V and 12 bases at J; junction bases unmatched: 11. CDR3 length: 15 residues. The germline gives CDR1 MGHRA, CDR2 YSYEKL. CDR3 coding DNA: TGCGCCAGCAGCCAAGCCCCACGGACAGGAAGGCAACTGTTTTTT. It yields the protein CASSQAPRTGRQLFF.

This clonotype turned up a few times. The chain uses TRBV9 and TRBJ1-2; TRBD1 matches 7 bases. With V trimmed by 4 bases and J by 7 bases, 19 bases remained unmatched. Germline-derived CDR1 and CDR2 are SGDLS and YYNGEE. The CDR3 runs to 17 residues. The CDR3: CASSPHRGNMGKGGYTF. The CDR3 coding sequence is TGTGCCAGCAGCCCCCACAGGGGAAATATGGGAAAGGGTGGCTACACCTTC.

This clonotype was recorded a few times. The rearrangement uses TRBV19 and TRBJ2-3; 7 nucleotides line up with TRBD2. CDR1 is LNHDA and CDR2 is SQIVND in the germline V gene (reference sequence). J was trimmed by 4 bases and V by 5 bases; bases with no gene match: 3. This CDR3 contains 13 residues. The CDR3, as DNA: TGTGCCAGTAGTCCTGGACTAGCAGATACGCAGTATTTT. It yields the protein CASSPGLADTQYF.

This clonotype has at least ten counts. The chain is built from TRBV29-1 and TRBJ2-7; tentative D call: TRBD1 (6 bases). From germline, CDR1 is SQVTM and CDR2 ANQGSEA. The CDR3 is made up of 12 amino acids. Trimming stripped 4 bases from V and 3 bases from J, with 10 bases between. In nucleotides, the CDR3 is TGCAGCGTTGGCGAACAGGGCTACGAGCAGTACTTC. It specifies CSVGEQGYEQYF.

This clonotype has just a few counts. This sequence joins TRBV18 and TRBJ1-1; D is unresolved. The CDR3 totals 14 residues. The germline V gene has CDR1 KGHSH and CDR2 LQKENI. Trimming removed 4 bases at V and 2 bases at J, with 11 bases between. The CDR3 reads CASSRRQSNTEAFF. CDR3 nucleotide sequence: TGTGCCAGCTCACGGAGGCAATCCAACACTGAAGCTTTCTTT.

V usage is TRBV25-1 and J usage is TRBJ2-1; D is ambiguous. CDR1 and CDR2 (germline): MGHDK, SYGVNS. This CDR3 comprises 12 residues. V was shortened by 4 bases and J by 3 bases, with 4 bases between the two germline ends. The CDR3 spells CASSGYYNEQFF. The CDR3 region has the DNA TGTGCCAGCAGTGGATACTACAATGAGCAGTTCTTC.

This clonotype turned up a few times. The chain couples TRBV19 to TRBJ2-3, with no clear D. CDR3 size: 15 residues. V was clipped by 3 bases and J by 0 bases, with 10 bases between them. Germline loops: CDR1 LNHDA, CDR2 SQIVND (reference sequence). The CDR3: CASSMAGRSTDTQYF. The CDR3, as DNA: TGTGCCAGTAGTATGGCAGGACGAAGCACAGATACGCAGTATTTT.

V gene TRBV11-2 combines with J gene TRBJ1-1, with 7 bases matching TRBD1. Germline loops: CDR1 SGHAT, CDR2 FQNNGV. V lost 3 bases to trimming and J lost 5 bases; unmatched junction nucleotides: 9. This CDR3 contains 15 residues. Here the CDR3 DNA reads TGTGCCAGCAGCTTTCTTTACAGGGGCGAAACTGAAGCTTTCTTT. It codes for CASSFLYRGETEAFF.

This chain uses TRBV20-1 with TRBJ2-5; 7 nucleotides line up with TRBD2. The CDR3 has 16 residues. The ends lost 4 bases at V and 0 bases at J; junction bases unmatched: 11. Germline V lookup: CDR1 DFQATT, CDR2 SNEGSKA (reference sequence). This chain's CDR3 is CSAINSGGLYQETQYF. As DNA, the CDR3 is TGCAGTGCTATCAATTCGGGGGGACTGTACCAAGAGACCCAGTACTTC.

This clonotype was observed at least ten times. The V and J genes are TRBV29-1 and TRBJ2-1, with TRBD1 identical over 8 bases. Germline lookup yields CDR1 SQVTM and CDR2 ANQGSEA. J gave up 2 bases and V 6 bases, and 6 bases lay outside the gene matches. The CDR3 loop spans 14 amino acids. The CDR3 DNA is TGCAGCGTAGGACAGGGTGGTACCTACAATGAGCAGTTCTTC. This translates into CSVGQGGTYNEQFF.

V is TRBV7-9 and J is TRBJ1-2; D is uncertain. Germline V gives CDR1 SEHNR, CDR2 FQNEAQ (reference sequence). The CDR3 spans 18 residues. Trimming removed 6 bases at V and 0 bases at J, with 23 bases between. The CDR3 sequence: CASRGSTPALRPNYGYTF. CDR3 nucleotide sequence: TGTGCCAGCAGGGGATCCACACCCGCATTAAGGCCTAACTATGGCTACACCTTC.

The rearrangement joins TRBV6-5 to TRBJ2-6, with 10 positions matching TRBD2. V shed 0 bases, J shed 3 bases, and the junction held 5 bases outside the gene matches. The length of the CDR3 is 18 residues. Germline V gene data show CDR1 as MNHEY and CDR2 as SVGAGI. The CDR3 protein is CASSYSGLAGDGANVLTF. As DNA, the CDR3 is TGTGCCAGCAGTTACTCGGGGCTAGCGGGGGATGGGGCCAACGTCCTGACTTTC.

This clonotype occurred many times. The CDR3 DNA reads as TGTGCCAGCAGCTTAGGCCCCGCTGCCCCCTCTAGCAATCAGCCCCAGCATTTT. This translates into CASSLGPAAPSSNQPQHF. The chain recombines TRBV7-9 with TRBJ1-5; no clear D. V lost 1 base, J lost 0 bases, and 16 bases lay in between. The CDR3 totals 18 residues. CDR1 is SEHNR and CDR2 is FQNEAQ in the germline V gene (reference sequence).

This clonotype has more than one count but fewer than ten. The chain recombines TRBV9 with TRBJ2-3; possible D gene TRBD2, 5 bases. V was shortened by 0 bases and J by 0 bases, with 17 bases between the two germline ends. The CDR3 has 18 residues. Germline CDR1 and CDR2: SGDLS and YYNGEE. The CDR3, as DNA: TGTGCCAGCAGCGTAGCCTGGGGAGCCGACCCTAGCACAGATACGCAGTATTTT. Translated, it gives CASSVAWGADPSTDTQYF.

This clonotype was seen many times. The chain couples TRBV7-9 to TRBJ1-2; no definite D call. This CDR3 has 12 amino acids. Germline-derived CDR1 and CDR2 are SEHNR and FQNEAQ (reference sequence). Trimming pared 2 bases from V and 4 bases from J, leaving 5 bases between. The DNA of the CDR3 is TGTGCCAGCAGCTTAAGTTCCTATGGCTACACCTTC. This gives the protein CASSLSSYGYTF.

This clonotype was counted ten times or more. The chain has TRBV6-1 and TRBJ1-5; 10 bases fit TRBD1. Germline CDR1 reads MNHNS; CDR2 reads SASEGT. This CDR3 has 16 amino acids. V trimming: 7 bases; J trimming: 5 bases; junction bases outside the gene matches: 11. The CDR3 DNA sequence: TGTGCCAGCACCGGAAACCCGGGGACAGGGGATCAGCCCCAGCATTTT. Translation gives CASTGNPGTGDQPQHF.

This clonotype was detected only a few times. The J gene is TRBJ2-2, the V gene TRBV20-1; unclear D gene. V dropped 0 bases and J dropped 4 bases, with 12 bases sitting between them. The CDR3 extends over 15 amino acids. Germline loops: CDR1 DFQATT, CDR2 SNEGSKA (reference sequence). The CDR3 here is CSARDRRQTTGELFF. In DNA form, the CDR3 reads TGCAGTGCTAGAGATCGGAGACAAACCACCGGGGAGCTGTTTTTT.

This clonotype appeared a few times. The rearrangement links TRBV7-9 to TRBJ2-3; weak D call: TRBD2 (7 bases). This CDR3 region has 18 residues. Germline V gene sequence: CDR1 SEHNR, CDR2 FQNEAQ (reference sequence). Trimming cost V 5 bases and J 0 bases, with 21 bases left between them. The CDR3 DNA is TGTGCCAGCAGCCTGAAGGGGGGGCCGCTGATTAGCACAGATACGCAGTATTTT. Protein: CASSLKGGPLISTDTQYF.

This clonotype was picked up many times. J is TRBJ2-7 and V is TRBV9, with D maybe TRBD1 (5 bases). Per the germline V gene, CDR1 is SGDLS and CDR2 is YYNGEE. This CDR3 has 15 residues. V was trimmed by 0 bases and J by 3 bases, leaving 13 bases between them. The CDR3 sequence is CASSVGQGEVYEQYF. As DNA, the CDR3 is TGTGCCAGCAGCGTAGGGCAGGGTGAGGTCTACGAGCAGTACTTC.

This clonotype appeared many times. CDR3 loop: CASSASGGATDTQYF. CDR3 sequence (DNA): TGTGCCAGCAGTGCCAGCGGGGGGGCCACAGATACGCAGTATTTT. The V call is TRBV6-4, the J call TRBJ2-3; 10 bases are shared with TRBD2. With V trimmed by 4 bases and J by 2 bases, 3 bases remained unmatched. This CDR3 is built from 15 residues. Germline V gene lookup returns CDR1 MRHNA and CDR2 SNTAGT.

The sample holds many counts of this clonotype. The chain recombines TRBV5-1 with TRBJ2-3; TRBD2 matches 9 bases. Per germline, CDR1 SGHRS and CDR2 YFSETQ. This CDR3 has 16 amino acids. J was trimmed by 3 bases and V by 4 bases; bases with no gene match: 9. CDR3 amino acids: CASSMTSGAMTDTQYF. CDR3 in DNA: TGCGCCAGCAGCATGACTAGCGGTGCCATGACAGATACGCAGTATTTT.